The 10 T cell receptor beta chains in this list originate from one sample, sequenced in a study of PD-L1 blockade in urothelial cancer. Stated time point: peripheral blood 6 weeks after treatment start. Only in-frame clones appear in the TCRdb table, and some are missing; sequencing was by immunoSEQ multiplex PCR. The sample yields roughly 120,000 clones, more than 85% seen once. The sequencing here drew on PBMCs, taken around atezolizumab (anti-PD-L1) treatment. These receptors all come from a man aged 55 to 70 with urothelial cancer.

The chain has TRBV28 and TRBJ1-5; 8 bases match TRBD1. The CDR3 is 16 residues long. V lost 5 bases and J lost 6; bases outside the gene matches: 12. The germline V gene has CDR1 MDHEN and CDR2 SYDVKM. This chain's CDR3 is CASSPTGGHGVQPQHF. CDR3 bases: TGTGCCAGCAGTCCAACAGGGGGACACGGAGTTCAGCCCCAGCATTTT.

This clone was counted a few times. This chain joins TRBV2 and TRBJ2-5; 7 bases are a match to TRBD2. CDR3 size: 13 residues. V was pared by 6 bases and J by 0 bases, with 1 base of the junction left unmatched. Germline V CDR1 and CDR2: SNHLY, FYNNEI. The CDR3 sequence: CASSLADQETQYF. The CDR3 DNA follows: TGTGCCAGCAGCCTAGCGGACCAAGAGACCCAGTACTTC.

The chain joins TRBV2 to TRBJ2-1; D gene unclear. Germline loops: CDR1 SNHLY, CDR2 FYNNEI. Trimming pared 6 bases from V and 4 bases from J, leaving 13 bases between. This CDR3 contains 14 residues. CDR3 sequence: CASRLQSPYNEQFF. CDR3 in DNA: TGTGCCAGCAGACTGCAATCCCCTTACAATGAGCAGTTCTTC.

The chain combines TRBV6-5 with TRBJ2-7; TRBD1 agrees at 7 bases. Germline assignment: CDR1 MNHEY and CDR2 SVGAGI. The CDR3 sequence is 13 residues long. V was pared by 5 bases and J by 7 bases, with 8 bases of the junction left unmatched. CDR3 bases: TGTGCCAGCAGTCGGGCAGGGGGTACGGAGCAGTACTTC. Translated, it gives CASSRAGGTEQYF.

Here the CDR3 reads CASSEDRTVNTEAFF. CDR3 bases: TGTGCCAGCAGTGAGGACAGGACAGTGAACACTGAAGCTTTCTTT. The J gene is TRBJ1-1, the V gene TRBV6-1, with TRBD1 matching 7 bases. Unmatched junction bases numbered 4, after V lost 3 bases and J lost 0 bases. This CDR3 is built from 15 residues. Per the germline V gene, CDR1 is MNHNS and CDR2 is SASEGT.

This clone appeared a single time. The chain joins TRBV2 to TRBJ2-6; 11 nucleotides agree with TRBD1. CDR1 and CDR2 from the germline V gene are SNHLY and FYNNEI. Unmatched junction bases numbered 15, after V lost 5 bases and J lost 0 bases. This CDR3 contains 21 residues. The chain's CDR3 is CASSTHQGQGVRSSGANVLTF. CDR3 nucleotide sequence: TGTGCCAGCAGTACCCACCAGGGACAGGGGGTAAGGAGCTCTGGGGCCAACGTCCTGACTTTC.

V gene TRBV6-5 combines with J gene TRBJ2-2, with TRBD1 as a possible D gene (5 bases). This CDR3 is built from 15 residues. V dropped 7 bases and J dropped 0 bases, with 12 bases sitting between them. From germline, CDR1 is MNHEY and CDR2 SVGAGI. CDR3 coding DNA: TGTGCCAGCACGAAGGCAGGGCCGAACACCGGGGAGCTGTTTTTT. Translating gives CASTKAGPNTGELFF.

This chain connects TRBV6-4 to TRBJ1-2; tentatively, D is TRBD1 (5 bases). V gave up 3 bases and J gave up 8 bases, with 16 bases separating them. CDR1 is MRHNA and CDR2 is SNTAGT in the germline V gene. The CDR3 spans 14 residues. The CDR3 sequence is CASSEDGGGGGYTF. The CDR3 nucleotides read TGTGCCAGCAGTGAGGACGGCGGTGGGGGGGGCTACACCTTC.

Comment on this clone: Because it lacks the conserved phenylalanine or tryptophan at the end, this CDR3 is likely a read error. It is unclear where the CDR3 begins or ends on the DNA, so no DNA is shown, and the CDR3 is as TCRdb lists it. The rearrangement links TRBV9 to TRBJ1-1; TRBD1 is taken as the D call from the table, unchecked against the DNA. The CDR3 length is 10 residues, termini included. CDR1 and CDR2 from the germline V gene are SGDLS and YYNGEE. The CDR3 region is CASSVGRASV.

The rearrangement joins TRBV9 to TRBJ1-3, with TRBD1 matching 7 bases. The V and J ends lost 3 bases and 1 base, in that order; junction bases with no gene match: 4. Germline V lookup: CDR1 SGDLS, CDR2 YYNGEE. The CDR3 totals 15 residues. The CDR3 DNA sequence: TGTGCCAGCAGCGCTGACAGGGCGTCTGGAAACACCATATATTTT. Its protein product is CASSADRASGNTIYF.